This TCR beta chain was identified during a study of control samples from healthy donors and cancer patients. The table lists this clone with a few counts. Germline values: CDR1 SGHRS, CDR2 YFSETQ. The CDR3 loop spans 14 amino acids. Trimming shortened V by 5 bases and J by 7 bases, and 15 bases separated the two germline ends. The data were produced by immunoSEQ multiplex PCR, yet TCRdb's version contains in-frame clones alone and is incomplete. The repertoire holds tens of thousands of clones, with less than 85% as singletons. The TCR comes from a man aged 65-85 years with lung cancer. Material: PBMCs. This chain links TRBV5-1 with TRBJ2-2, with a weak D call TRBD1 (5 bases). The CDR3 coding sequence is TGCGCCAGCAGTTCAGGGTTCGGAATCGGGGAGCTGTTTTTT. This translates into CASSSGFGIGELFF. Combining the CDR3 with reference TRBV5-1 and TRBJ2-2 gives the whole variable domain KAGVTQTPRYLIKTRGQQVTLSCSPISGHRSVSWYQQTPGQGLQFLFEYFSETQRNKGNFPGRFSGRQFSNSRSEMNVSTLELGDSALYLCASSSGFGIGELFFGEGSRLTVL.